The clone carrying this T cell receptor (beta chain) has just a few counts. Its target is not known. These data come from a study of post-analysis software for immune sequencing data. Findings of the study overall: Controls' normalized Chao1 diversity significantly exceeded that of multiple sclerosis patients. In patients, about five TRBV segments were more frequent than in controls, with TRBV5-6, TRBV5-1 and TRBV20-1 among them.

cDNA libraries for TCR beta contained unique molecular identifiers. Input of about 0.95 to 10 million T cells yielded a few hundred thousand cDNA molecules. TCRdb reanalysed the PCR reads using MiXCR and keeps one entry per CDR3 protein. Counted here are more than 450,000 distinct CDR3 sequences, roughly 34% occurring once; the ten biggest clones make up 5% to 6%. This CDR3 contains 15 residues. V gave up 8 bases and J gave up 5 bases; unmatched junction bases: 12. The germline V gene has CDR1 MNHNS and CDR2 SASEGT. The receptor's source is a girl aged 2 to 17 with multiple sclerosis. The sequencing sample was made of blood. The chain recombines TRBV6-1 with TRBJ2-5, with 9 bases that match TRBD1. CDR3 loop: CASSQGDRAVETQYF. CDR3 bases: TGTGCCAGCTCTCAGGGGGACAGGGCTGTCGAGACCCAGTACTTC.